This TCR beta chain was found in a study of graft-versus-host responses after intestinal transplantation (dated by TCRdb to the early 2020s). Concerning the study at large: The transplants that recipients got were multivisceral, liver-intestinal, or isolated intestinal. Every recipient was given anti-thymocyte globulin induction, then maintenance tacrolimus and steroids for around three years. Graft-versus-host and host-versus-graft alloreactive T cell clones were tracked in the graft, circulation and bone marrow after intestinal transplantation using bulk TCR-beta CDR3 sequencing. Alloreactive clones were identified by sequencing pre-transplant mixed lymphocyte reaction products and comparing these products with unstimulated pre-transplant donor and recipient T cells. The cohort enrolled about 23 intestinal transplant recipients, one of whom was a retransplant, and 3 patients without pretransplant specimens were excluded. Donor T cell macrochimerism was defined as a peak of at least 4% donor T cells among recipient peripheral blood mononuclear cells. Samples from three later patients were sequenced in-house on an Illumina MiSeq with MiXCR processing rather than by the commercial service. The research as a whole found: Patients with donor T cell macrochimerism had high GvH to HvG T cell clonal ratios in their allografts. GvH clones were detected in recipient bone marrow, and some appeared earlier in ileal mucosa or blood, consistent with an intestinal mucosal origin. Early after transplant, peak levels of circulating GvH clones were found to be associated with declines in HvG clones. The relatively low number and heterogeneity of intestinal transplant patients limited the conclusions.

The cysteine opens and the phenylalanine closes a CDR3 of 12 amino acids. The DNA shown is the 36-base CDR3, in frame from base 1. CDR1 MDHEN and CDR2 SYDVKM were looked up in the germline V gene. V was cut back by 6 bases and J by 0 bases, leaving a gap of 6 bases between them. Comments on this clone: Its antigen has not been determined. Base-call qualities are not available, and no considerably larger clone is one nucleotide away.

The library was prepared using the immunoSEQ multiplex PCR assay. For most patients, genomic DNA was isolated with the Qiagen DNeasy Blood and Tissue Kit and shipped frozen to Adaptive Biotechnologies for TCR sequencing. For most patients, high-throughput TCR-beta CDR3 sequencing of genomic DNA was performed by Adaptive Biotechnologies. Concerning the study's data processing: Adaptive's ImmunoSEQ software supplied the TCR sequencing data for 18 patients, while MiXCR and VDJtools were used to process a few other patients. To correct CD4 versus CD8 sorting errors, any sequence found in both subsets at a frequency ratio below 5:1 was removed. CDR3 nucleotide sequences shared between donor and recipient were removed because the origin of such sequences could not be assigned. To be classed as alloreactive, a clone needed at least 2-fold expansion over unstimulated cells and a minimum CFSE-low frequency of 0.002% (template counts) or 0.001% (read counts). Mappable clones were those detected in sequenced pre-transplant spleen, lymph node, or MLR CFSE-low populations of the donor or recipient. Cumulative frequency of alloreactive clones was calculated as a percentage of all sequences weighted by copy number. Imported from immuneACCESS, the table was reduced by TCRdb to in-frame sequences with V and J called. These copies leave out some clones; in studies compared against another copy, an unresolved V gene accounts for under half, and the cause of the remainder is not known. That table is the source of V, J and clone size, and D and trimming were worked out from the DNA. Present in this sample are around 99,000 clones, 87% of which were seen just once. Approximately 0.76% of the sample belongs to the ten largest clones.

Taken with the paper, the label for time point translates to: cells obtained before transplantation from donor or recipient. CD3+CD4+ and CD3+CD8+ populations were FACS-sorted from unstimulated pre-transplant donor and recipient cells taken from spleen or lymph nodes. The sample was unstimulated CD4+ T cells sorted from spleen or lymph node cells, taken before transplant. In this chain, TRBV28 is recombined with TRBJ2-7, with no confident D gene call. The TCR comes from a human donor who was the organ donor for an intestinal transplant. The CDR3 region has the sequence CASSPSSYEQYF. Read as DNA, the sequence is TGTGCCAGCAGCCCCAGCTCCTACGAGCAGTACTTC.